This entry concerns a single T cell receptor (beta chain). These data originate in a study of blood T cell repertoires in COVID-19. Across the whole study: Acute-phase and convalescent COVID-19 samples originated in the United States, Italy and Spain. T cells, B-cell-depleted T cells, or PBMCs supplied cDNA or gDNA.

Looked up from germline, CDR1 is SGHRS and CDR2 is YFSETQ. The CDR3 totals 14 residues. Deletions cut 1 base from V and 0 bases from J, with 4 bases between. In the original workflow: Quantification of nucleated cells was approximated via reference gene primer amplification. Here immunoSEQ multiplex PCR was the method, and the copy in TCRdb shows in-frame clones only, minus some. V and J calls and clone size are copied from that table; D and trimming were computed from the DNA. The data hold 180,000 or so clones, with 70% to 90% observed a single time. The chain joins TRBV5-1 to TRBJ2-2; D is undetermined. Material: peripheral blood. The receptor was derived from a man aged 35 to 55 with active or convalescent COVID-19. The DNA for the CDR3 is TGCGCCAGCAGCTTGCGGGCGAACACCGGGGAGCTGTTTTTT. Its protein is CASSLRANTGELFF.